This T cell receptor beta chain was recorded in a study of regulatory T cells in long-lasting Graves disease. Study results and limitations: The study found persistent patients shared more public clonotypes (more than 2,500) than new patients (about 1,000).

Specified time point: persistent/refractory GD, antithyroid drugs over 5 years with positive TRAb. Following extraction of RNA from PBMCs, that RNA was used to make the TCR library. Graves' disease diagnosis followed American Thyroid Association guidelines. Staff took 7.5 to 9.5 milliliters of peripheral blood and put it into EDTA tubes. Combining iRepertoire HTBI primers with Arm-PCR of CDR3 regions, the authors built TCR beta libraries. From the multiplex PCR reads, TCRdb called clonotypes with MiXCR, one entry per CDR3 protein. Among roughly 700,000 distinct CDR3 sequences, 25% to 35% were seen once, and the ten largest hold roughly 40%. The V and J ends lost 3 bases and 4 bases respectively, with 13 bases between them. The CDR3 runs 15 residues. Germline CDR1 DFQATT, CDR2 SNEGSKA (reference sequence). This clonotype was counted a few times. What it recognizes is unknown.

The clonotype originates from a female donor with Graves disease. Sequencing was performed on peripheral blood mononuclear cells (PBMCs), taken when the disease was refractory, from a patient treated with antithyroid drugs. This chain uses TRBV20-1 with TRBJ1-6; possible D gene TRBD1, 5 bases. The CDR3 DNA follows: TGCAGTGCTAGGGGGGGGGAGGCTTATAATTCACCCCTCCACTTT. The encoded protein is CSARGGEAYNSPLHF.